This TCR beta chain was obtained from a study of shared clonotypes between healthy human individuals. Study context: Researchers drew samples from two women and a few men aged 18 to 49.

Germline V gene data show CDR1 as SGHRS and CDR2 as YFSETQ. Trimming took 3 bases from V and 2 from J; bases not matched to a gene: 4. This CDR3 has 14 residues. The repertoire was sequenced with immunoSEQ multiplex PCR; TCRdb's copy has only in-frame clones and lacks some. The data show millions of clones, more than 90% seen once. A word on this clone: Different DNA sequences within this sample yield the same CDR3.

The receptor's source is a man between 18 and 35 years old in good health. The sample comprised naive CD4+ T cells sorted from blood. Subset reported: CD45RA+ positively selected. The gene calls are TRBV5-1 and TRBJ2-5, with 7 bases that match TRBD1. The CDR3 spells CASSSGTVQETQYF. DNA for the CDR3: TGCGCCAGCAGCTCGGGGACAGTACAAGAGACCCAGTACTTC.